Presented here are 31 T cell receptor beta chains from one specimen sequenced in a study of response to subunit inactivated influenza vaccine. A single record per CDR3 protein comes from TCRdb applying MiXCR to the RT-PCR reads. Among some 800,000 distinct CDR3 sequences listed, about 20% were seen once. The starting material was PBMCs from blood, obtained about 5 days after vaccination. The receptor set was obtained from a man aged 50 to 60 who received an inactivated influenza vaccine.

The V and J genes are TRBV24-1 and TRBJ2-3, with unresolved D. The CDR3 is 13 residues long. Germline-derived CDR1 and CDR2 are KGHDR and SFDVKD. Between the trimmed V and J ends, which lost 4 bases and 6 bases, there was a span of 10 bases. For the CDR3, the DNA is TGTGCCACCAGTGAATTTGGGCCCGATACGCAGTATTTT. It codes for CATSEFGPDTQYF.

This sequence joins TRBV14 and TRBJ2-5; 9 bases line up with TRBD1. With V trimmed by 3 bases and J by 5 bases, 4 bases remained unmatched. Germline CDR1 and CDR2: SGHDN and FVKESK. The CDR3 covers 14 residues. The CDR3 DNA reads TGTGCCAGCAGCCAGGACAGGGGACGCGAGACCCAGTACTTC. Translation: CASSQDRGRETQYF.

This clonotype was observed a handful of times. The chain carries TRBV7-2 and TRBJ1-5; 8 bases agree with TRBD1. With 0 bases clipped from V and 6 bases from J, the junction kept 10 bases outside the gene matches. CDR3 size: 17 residues. Germline V gene sequence: CDR1 SGHTA, CDR2 FQGNSA. The CDR3 coding sequence is TGTGCCAGCAGCTTAGCGGATGGCAGGGGGCGCAGTCAGCCCCAGCATTTT. It encodes CASSLADGRGRSQPQHF. Full variable domain (missing parts from reference TRBV7-2 and TRBJ1-5): GAGVSQSPSNKVTEKGKDVELRCDPISGHTALYWYRQSLGQGLEFLIYFQGNSAPDKSGLPSDRFSAERTGGSVSTLTIQRTQQEDSAVYLCASSLADGRGRSQPQHFGDGTRLSIL.

The chain is built from TRBV20-1 and TRBJ1-5; perhaps TRBD1 as D (6 bases). V lost 5 bases to trimming and J lost 2 bases, with 13 bases between them. The CDR3 has 14 amino acids. CDR1 and CDR2 (germline): DFQATT, SNEGSKA (reference sequence). The CDR3 region is CSAAQGRGNQPQHF. For the CDR3, the DNA is TGCAGTGCTGCACAGGGAAGGGGCAATCAGCCCCAGCATTTT.

This chain connects TRBV20-1 to TRBJ2-7, with D possibly matching TRBD2 (7 bases). Per germline, CDR1 DFQATT and CDR2 SNEGSKA (reference sequence). The CDR3 sequence is 15 residues long. The V and J ends lost 7 bases and 1 base respectively, with 20 bases between them. CDR3 sequence: CSGFLGGGGSYEQYF. The CDR3, as DNA: TGCAGTGGTTTTTTAGGGGGAGGGGGTTCCTACGAGCAGTACTTC.

This clonotype was seen more than once but under ten times. The gene calls are TRBV15 and TRBJ2-1; TRBD2 might be the D (6 bases). Per the germline V gene, CDR1 is LNHNV and CDR2 is YYDKDF (reference sequence). V gave up 3 bases and J gave up 8 bases, with 17 bases separating them. CDR3 length: 15 residues. CDR3 region: CATSSPLGGTYEQFF. CDR3 coding DNA: TGTGCCACCAGCAGTCCCCTGGGGGGTACTTATGAGCAGTTCTTC.

This clonotype was observed a handful of times. V is TRBV28 and J is TRBJ1-1, with D unclear. CDR3 size: 14 residues. Trimming removed 2 bases at V and 3 bases at J, with 10 bases between. Germline CDR1 is MDHEN and CDR2 is SYDVKM. CDR3 sequence (DNA): TGTGCCAGCAGTTTAGGGGTGTTGTACACTGAAGCTTTCTTT. Its protein product is CASSLGVLYTEAFF.

The chain joins TRBV25-1 to TRBJ1-5; TRBD1 matches at 9 bases. Trimming took 1 base from V and 6 from J; bases not matched to a gene: 10. The CDR3 is made up of 17 amino acids. Germline V gives CDR1 MGHDK, CDR2 SYGVNS. The CDR3 is CASSESEEGQGPQPQHF. DNA of the CDR3: TGTGCCAGCAGTGAATCGGAAGAGGGACAGGGCCCTCAGCCCCAGCATTTT.

This clonotype was seen only a few times. This chain connects TRBV6-2 or TRBV6-3 to TRBJ2-7; 10 nucleotides agree with TRBD2. With V trimmed by 6 bases and J by 6 bases, 5 bases remained unmatched. CDR1 is MNHEY and CDR2 is SVGEGT in the germline V gene. CDR3 length: 13 amino acids. The CDR3 loop reads CASSGTSVREQYF. CDR3 DNA: TGTGCCAGCAGCGGGACTAGCGTCCGCGAGCAGTACTTC.

The chain uses TRBV27 and TRBJ2-1, with D perhaps matching TRBD2 (6 bases). CDR1 MNHEY and CDR2 SMNVEV come from the germline V gene (reference sequence). V lost 3 bases to trimming and J lost 7 bases, with 16 bases between them. The CDR3 loop spans 15 amino acids. The CDR3 region is CASSFGGRVRNEQFF. The DNA for the CDR3 is TGTGCCAGCAGTTTCGGGGGAAGGGTGAGGAATGAGCAGTTCTTC.

The chain recombines TRBV20-1 with TRBJ2-5; D call uncertain. The germline V gene encodes CDR1 DFQATT and CDR2 SNEGSKA (reference sequence). The ends were cut back, 3 bases at V and 5 bases at J, with 7 bases in the middle. The CDR3 loop spans 11 amino acids. The CDR3 region is CSARLVETQYF. Written as DNA, the CDR3 is TGCAGTGCTAGGCTAGTGGAGACCCAGTACTTC.

The rearrangement uses TRBV5-5 and TRBJ2-7; possibly TRBD2 for D (5 bases). Trimming shortened V by 0 bases and J by 0 bases, and 16 bases separated the two germline ends. The CDR3 spans 17 residues. CDR1 SGHKS and CDR2 YYEKEE come from the germline V gene (reference sequence). CDR3 in DNA: TGTGCCAGCAGCTTGGGACCTCTAGCCTTAAGCTCCTACGAGCAGTACTTC. It encodes CASSLGPLALSSYEQYF. The full variable domain, its missing parts supplied by reference TRBV5-5 and TRBJ2-7, is DAGVTQSPTHLIKTRGQQVTLRCSPISGHKSVSWYQQVLGQGPQFIFQYYEKEERGRGNFPDRFSARQFPNYSSELNVNALLLGDSALYLCASSLGPLALSSYEQYFGPGTRLTVT.

This clonotype appeared a few times. The chain couples TRBV15 to TRBJ2-7, with unresolved D. The germline gives CDR1 LNHNV, CDR2 YYDKDF (reference sequence). This CDR3 is built from 16 residues. V lost 0 bases and J 4 bases, leaving 16 bases between the germline ends. CDR3 amino acids: CATSREGVQPVYEQYF. The DNA for the CDR3 is TGTGCCACCAGCAGAGAAGGCGTACAGCCAGTTTACGAGCAGTACTTC. Supplemented by reference TRBV15 and TRBJ2-7, the full variable domain reads DAMVIQNPRYQVTQFGKPVTLSCSQTLNHNVMYWYQQKSSQAPKLLFHYYDKDFNNEADTPDNFQSRRPNTSFCFLDIRSPGLGDTAMYLCATSREGVQPVYEQYFGPGTRLTVT.

This clonotype was observed a handful of times. The J gene is TRBJ2-1, the V gene TRBV24-1, with D maybe TRBD2 (7 bases). The CDR3 has 13 residues. CDR1 and CDR2 (germline): KGHDR, SFDVKD. The V end lost 9 bases, the J end lost 8 bases, and 16 bases lay between the germline ends. The CDR3 nucleotides read TGTGCCACCGGGGGGGCCGGTTCGGATGAGCAGTTCTTC. This encodes CATGGAGSDEQFF.

The chain combines TRBV7-9 with TRBJ2-4; 9 positions match TRBD1. The CDR3 totals 14 residues. The J segment lost 6 bases and the V segment lost 5 bases, leaving 5 bases of the junction unmatched. The germline CDR1 and CDR2 sequences are SEHNR and FQNEAQ (reference sequence). CDR3 region: CASSRTGGTNIQYF. CDR3 nucleotides: TGTGCCAGCAGCCGAACAGGGGGCACAAACATTCAGTACTTC. Full variable domain (missing parts from reference TRBV7-9 and TRBJ2-4): DTGVSQNPRHKITKRGQNVTFRCDPISEHNRLYWYRQTLGQGPEFLTYFQNEAQLEKSRLLSDRFSAERPKGSFSTLEIQRTEQGDSAMYLCASSRTGGTNIQYFGAGTRLSVL.

This clonotype has only a few counts. The J gene is TRBJ1-1, the V gene TRBV20-1, with a weak D call TRBD1 (6 bases). The V gene lost 8 bases and the J gene lost 2 bases, with 15 bases spanning the gap. From germline, CDR1 is DFQATT and CDR2 SNEGSKA (reference sequence). This CDR3 region has 13 residues. The CDR3, as DNA: TGCAGTTCGGGGGGCAGGGCAAACACTGAAGCTTTCTTT. This translates into CSSGGRANTEAFF.

This clonotype was detected only a few times. The chain has TRBV7-2 and TRBJ1-2; 7 nucleotides match TRBD1. Germline lookup yields CDR1 SGHTA and CDR2 FQGNSA. The CDR3 spans 12 residues. The V segment lost 4 bases and the J segment 4 bases; nucleotides outside the gene matches: 0. In nucleotides, the CDR3 is TGTGCCAGCAGCTGGGACAGCTATGGCTACACCTTC. Its translation is CASSWDSYGYTF. Full variable domain (remainder filled in from reference TRBV7-2 and TRBJ1-2): GAGVSQSPSNKVTEKGKDVELRCDPISGHTALYWYRQSLGQGLEFLIYFQGNSAPDKSGLPSDRFSAERTGGSVSTLTIQRTQQEDSAVYLCASSWDSYGYTFGSGTRLTVV.

The chain combines TRBV7-2 with TRBJ2-4; a possible D gene is TRBD2 (5 bases). Germline lookup yields CDR1 SGHTA and CDR2 FQGNSA. V gave up 5 bases and J gave up 3 bases, with 8 bases separating them. The CDR3 sequence is 13 residues long. CDR3 in DNA: TGTGCCAGCAGCACGGGATTCAAAAACATTCAGTACTTC. It translates to CASSTGFKNIQYF.

The gene calls are TRBV2 and TRBJ1-5; D remains unclear. Per the germline V gene, CDR1 is SNHLY and CDR2 is FYNNEI. This CDR3 comprises 13 residues. Deletions cut 3 bases from V and 6 bases from J, with 9 bases between. CDR3 coding DNA: TGTGCCAGCAGTGACACGACCGGTCAGCCCCAGCATTTT. The encoded protein is CASSDTTGQPQHF.

The gene calls are TRBV9 and TRBJ2-5; D tentatively reads TRBD1 or TRBD2 (5 bases each). The CDR3 is 14 amino acids. V gave up 4 bases and J gave up 5 bases, with 15 bases separating them. Germline CDR1 and CDR2: SGDLS and YYNGEE. In nucleotides, the CDR3 is TGTGCCAGCAGCCCCGGGACCCCCGGGGAGACCCAGTACTTC. Amino acids: CASSPGTPGETQYF.

This clonotype was seen many times. J is TRBJ2-7 and V is TRBV5-1; 9 nucleotides line up with TRBD1. Unmatched junction bases numbered 3, after V lost 3 bases and J lost 5 bases. The CDR3 has 13 residues. Germline V gives CDR1 SGHRS, CDR2 YFSETQ. The CDR3 sequence: CASSWGTGNEQYF. For the CDR3, the DNA is TGCGCCAGCAGCTGGGGGACAGGGAACGAGCAGTACTTC.

The rearrangement joins TRBV11-1 to TRBJ2-5; 14 positions match TRBD2. CDR3 length: 18 amino acids. With V trimmed by 1 base and J by 1 base, 5 bases remained unmatched. Germline V gene lookup returns CDR1 SGHAT and CDR2 FQDESV (reference sequence). The DNA for the CDR3 is TGTGCCAGCAGCTTAGGGACTAGCGGGAGGAGGTTCCAAGAGACCCAGTACTTC. This encodes CASSLGTSGRRFQETQYF.

V is TRBV24-1 and J is TRBJ2-5; D is possibly TRBD1 or TRBD2 (5 bases each). Germline CDR1 is KGHDR and CDR2 is SFDVKD. This CDR3 has 13 amino acids. V shed 6 bases and J shed 6 bases, with 13 bases lying between them. The CDR3 loop reads CATSWGSVKTQYF. CDR3 nucleotides: TGTGCCACCAGTTGGGGGTCGGTGAAGACCCAGTACTTC.

This clonotype was seen a handful of times. V gene TRBV12-3 or TRBV12-4 combines with J gene TRBJ1-1; D unclear. The V gene lost 2 bases and the J gene lost 1 base, with 8 bases spanning the gap. The CDR3 runs to 14 residues. In DNA form, the CDR3 reads TGTGCCAGCAGTTTACGGTGGGAGAACACTGAAGCTTTCTTT. Residues: CASSLRWENTEAFF.

This clonotype was detected only a few times. The genes are TRBV5-6 and TRBJ2-1, with TRBD2 matching over 15 bases. Germline values: CDR1 SGHDT, CDR2 YYEEEE. The V gene end was trimmed by 3 bases and the J gene end by 15 bases; junction bases not matched to a gene: 7. The length of the CDR3 is 14 residues. The CDR3 DNA reads as TGTGCCAGCAGCTCGGGACTAGCGGGGGGCATCCCGTTCTTC. Its protein is CASSSGLAGGIPFF.

This clonotype appeared a few times. The CDR3 spells CASSEAFWDRGTKNIQYF. CDR3 sequence (DNA): TGTGCCAGCAGTGAAGCCTTTTGGGACAGGGGGACCAAAAACATTCAGTACTTC. The rearrangement uses TRBV2 and TRBJ2-4; TRBD1 matches 11 bases. The CDR3 has 18 amino acids. With V trimmed by 0 bases and J by 2 bases, 6 bases remained unmatched. Germline CDR1 SNHLY, CDR2 FYNNEI.

The chain joins TRBV7-3 to TRBJ2-1; TRBD2 matches 9 bases. Germline-derived CDR1 and CDR2 are SGHTA and FQGTGA. Germline trimming cut 5 bases from V and 6 bases from J; bases unmatched to any gene: 8. The CDR3 has 15 residues. The CDR3 DNA follows: TGTGCCAGCAGCAATCGGACTAGCGCGGTCAATGAGCAGTTCTTC. As protein: CASSNRTSAVNEQFF.

The chain couples TRBV15 to TRBJ2-2; no clear D gene. The CDR3 contains 16 residues. V was shortened by 1 base and J by 0 bases, with 9 bases between the two germline ends. Germline loops: CDR1 LNHNV, CDR2 YYDKDF (reference sequence). For the CDR3, the DNA is TGTGCCACCAGCAGAGGTAGGCCAGCGAACACCGGGGAGCTGTTTTTT. As protein: CATSRGRPANTGELFF.

This clonotype was detected only a few times. The chain joins TRBV5-6 to TRBJ2-2, with 8 nucleotides matching TRBD1. CDR1 is SGHDT and CDR2 is YYEEEE in the germline V gene. This CDR3 comprises 15 residues. With V trimmed by 0 bases and J by 7 bases, 5 bases remained unmatched. This chain's CDR3 is CASSLEDRDVGELFF. The CDR3 DNA sequence: TGTGCCAGCAGCTTGGAGGACAGGGATGTCGGGGAGCTGTTTTTT.

The table lists this clonotype with a few counts. The chain recombines TRBV12-3 or TRBV12-4 with TRBJ2-5; unclear D gene. The CDR3 spans 15 residues. The germline V and J ends were trimmed by 7 bases and 2 bases, with 17 bases remaining between them. This CDR3 is CASTSSSGRQETQYF. DNA of the CDR3: TGTGCCAGCACCTCCTCTTCCGGGCGGCAAGAGACCCAGTACTTC.

This clonotype was counted a few times. This chain uses TRBV27 with TRBJ2-1; TRBD1 or TRBD2 may be the D gene (5 bases each). Germline V CDR1 and CDR2: MNHEY, SMNVEV (reference sequence). CDR3 length: 15 amino acids. V dropped 4 bases and J dropped 4 bases, with 14 bases sitting between them. The CDR3 DNA follows: TGTGCCAGCAGTTCAACCGGGACCTTATACAATGAGCAGTTCTTC. Amino acids: CASSSTGTLYNEQFF.